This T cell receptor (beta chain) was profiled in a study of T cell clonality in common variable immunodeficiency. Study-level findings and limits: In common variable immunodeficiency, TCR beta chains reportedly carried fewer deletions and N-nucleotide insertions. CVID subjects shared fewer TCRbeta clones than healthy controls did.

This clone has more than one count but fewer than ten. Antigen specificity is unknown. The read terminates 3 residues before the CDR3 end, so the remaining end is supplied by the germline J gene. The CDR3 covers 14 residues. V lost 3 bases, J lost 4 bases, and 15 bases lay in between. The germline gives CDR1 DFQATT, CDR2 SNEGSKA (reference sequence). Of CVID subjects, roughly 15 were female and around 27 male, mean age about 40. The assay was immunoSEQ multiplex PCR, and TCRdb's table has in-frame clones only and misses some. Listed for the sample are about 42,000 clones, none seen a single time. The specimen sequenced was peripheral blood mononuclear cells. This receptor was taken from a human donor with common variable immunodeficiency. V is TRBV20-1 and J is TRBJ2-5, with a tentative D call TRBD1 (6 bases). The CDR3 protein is CSASPLQGGETQYF. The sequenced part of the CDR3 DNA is TGCAGTGCTAGCCCCTTACAGGGCGGAGAGACC.